This T cell receptor beta chain appears in the sequencing data of a study of post-analysis software for immune sequencing data. Whole-study results and caveats: Relative to controls, patients had five TRBV segments at higher frequency, with TRBV5-6, TRBV5-1 and TRBV20-1 among these.

This clonotype turned up a few times. The antigen remains unidentified. From germline, CDR1 is SEHNR and CDR2 FQNEAQ (reference sequence). CDR3 length: 14 residues. Every TCR beta cDNA library bore unique molecular identifiers. TCRdb re-called the PCR reads with MiXCR, one entry per CDR3 protein. The sample lists around 710,000 distinct CDR3 sequences, 46% seen once, with roughly 4.4% in the top ten. This TCR was sampled from a girl aged 10 to 17 with multiple sclerosis. The specimen sequenced was blood. The chain couples TRBV7-9 to TRBJ2-4; D may be TRBD2 (5 bases). The J call may be mistaken, given a closer DNA end match to TRBJ2-7. DNA for the CDR3: TGTGCCAGCAGCCCTCTCGGGGATACCTACGAGCAGTACTTC. Translation gives CASSPLGDTYEQYF.